This T cell receptor beta chain was obtained from a study of cytomegalovirus exposure and HLA in healthy donors. Study-level points and caveats: For TCR beta chains, V- and J-gene trimming was later linked to a missense DCLRE1C variant. In an earlier analysis, most TCR beta V segments were productive about 90% or about 30% of the time.

The PCR contained 60 Vbeta and 13 Jbeta primers. Repertoires were generated with immunoSEQ multiplex PCR, while TCRdb's copy carries only in-frame clones and drops some. The sample records some 150,000 clones, over 65% being singletons. Trimming pared 3 bases from V and 5 bases from J, leaving 10 bases between. The CDR3 runs to 13 residues. In germline, CDR1 is MNHNS, CDR2 SASEGT. This clone was counted only a few times. Its antigen is still unknown. The sample was PBMCs. The chain recombines TRBV6-1 with TRBJ2-5, with a possible D match to TRBD2 (5 bases). The clonotype originates from a woman between 40 and 50 years old in good health and CMV-seronegative. The CDR3: CASSEYGEETQYF. The CDR3 DNA reads as TGTGCCAGCAGTGAGTACGGGGAGGAGACCCAGTACTTC.